The 15 T cell receptor beta chains presented below share a single source sample, sequenced in a study of blood T cell repertoires in COVID-19. The protocol was immunoSEQ multiplex PCR, while the TCRdb copy is restricted to in-frame clones and leaves out a portion. This sample yields 320,000 or so clones, of which around 86% are seen a single time; 5.2% belongs to the top ten. Sequencing input: PBMCs or T cells enriched from blood (not recorded which). These receptor sequences come from a man aged 55 to 70 who had recovered from COVID-19.

This chain connects TRBV7-9 to TRBJ1-1; possibly TRBD1 for D (5 bases). This CDR3 has 13 amino acids. With 7 bases removed from V and 3 bases from J, the gap between germline ends came to 12 bases. The germline V gene encodes CDR1 SEHNR and CDR2 FQNEAQ (reference sequence). For the CDR3, the DNA is TGTGCCAGCACCCAAGACAGTTACACTGAAGCTTTCTTT. Amino acids: CASTQDSYTEAFF.

The chain links TRBV5-1 to TRBJ2-3; 7 nucleotides align to TRBD1. V shed 4 bases and J 0 bases; nucleotides not matched to a gene: 5. The CDR3 contains 15 residues. The germline V gene has CDR1 SGHRS and CDR2 YFSETQ. This chain's CDR3 is CASSDGTASTDTQYF. In DNA form, the CDR3 reads TGCGCCAGCAGCGATGGGACAGCTAGCACAGATACGCAGTATTTT. The full variable domain, completed using reference TRBV5-1 and TRBJ2-3, is KAGVTQTPRYLIKTRGQQVTLSCSPISGHRSVSWYQQTPGQGLQFLFEYFSETQRNKGNFPGRFSGRQFSNSRSEMNVSTLELGDSALYLCASSDGTASTDTQYFGPGTRLTVL.

The rearrangement joins TRBV4-1 to TRBJ1-5, with a weak D call TRBD1 (5 bases). The CDR3 extends over 13 amino acids. Trimming cost V 10 bases and J 1 base, with 11 bases left between them. Germline CDR1 MGHRA, CDR2 YSYEKL. The CDR3 DNA follows: TGCGCCACCTCCGGGGGGAGCAATCAGCCCCAGCATTTT. Its translation: CATSGGSNQPQHF.

The chain combines TRBV30 with TRBJ1-1, with D perhaps TRBD1 (5 bases). The V end was cut by 0 bases, the J end by 0 bases, with 11 bases between. Germline V gives CDR1 GTSNPN, CDR2 SVGIG (reference sequence). The length of the CDR3 is 15 residues. As DNA, the CDR3 is TGTGCCTGGAGTGTACTGGGGGGAGTGAACACTGAAGCTTTCTTT. Protein: CAWSVLGGVNTEAFF.

This chain connects TRBV10-3 to TRBJ1-2, with D perhaps TRBD1 (5 bases). Trimming cost V 2 bases and J 4 bases, with 11 bases left between them. The CDR3 has 14 residues. Germline CDR1 and CDR2: ENHRY and SYGVKD. As DNA, the CDR3 is TGTGCCATCAGTGAGCTCGGCGGGACCTATGGCTACACCTTC. Amino acids: CAISELGGTYGYTF.

The chain employs TRBV30 and TRBJ1-6, with no clear D. CDR1 and CDR2 from the germline V gene are GTSNPN and SVGIG (reference sequence). The CDR3 is made up of 16 amino acids. Trimming took off 3 bases at V and 0 bases at J, with 12 bases between the two ends. CDR3 sequence reads: CAWSVSGSSYNSPLHF. DNA of the CDR3: TGTGCCTGGAGCGTCTCGGGGAGCTCCTATAATTCACCCCTCCACTTT. The variable domain in full, completed from reference TRBV30 and TRBJ1-6, reads SQTIHQWPATLVQPVGSPLSLECTVEGTSNPNLYWYRQAAGRGLQLLFYSVGIGQISSEVPQNLSASRPQDRQFILSSKKLLLSDSGFYLCAWSVSGSSYNSPLHFGNGTRLTVT.

The genes are TRBV24-1 and TRBJ2-3; D ambiguous. Trimming took off 2 bases at V and 2 bases at J, with 10 bases between the two ends. This CDR3 is 15 amino acids long. The germline V gene has CDR1 KGHDR and CDR2 SFDVKD. CDR3 nucleotides: TGTGCCACCAGTGATTCTGTAGAGGACACAGATACGCAGTATTTT. This translates into CATSDSVEDTDTQYF.

V is TRBV7-2 and J is TRBJ1-5; no firm D call. The V and J ends lost 3 bases and 3 bases respectively, with 12 bases between them. CDR1 and CDR2 from the germline V gene are SGHTA and FQGNSA. The CDR3 totals 15 residues. For the CDR3, the DNA is TGTGCCAGCAGCTTGTGGGAGGGAACCAATCAGCCCCAGCATTTT. As protein: CASSLWEGTNQPQHF.

V is TRBV5-1 and J is TRBJ2-5; TRBD2 matches at 10 bases. Germline CDR1 is SGHRS and CDR2 is YFSETQ. V lost 4 bases to trimming and J lost 2 bases; unmatched junction nucleotides: 8. This CDR3 comprises 16 residues. The CDR3 sequence is CASSLLSGLAQETQYF. The CDR3 DNA is TGCGCCAGCAGCCTCCTTTCGGGACTAGCGCAAGAGACCCAGTACTTC.

The chain combines TRBV4-3 with TRBJ2-7, with TRBD2 matching over 10 bases. The CDR3 extends over 18 amino acids. V gave up 4 bases and J gave up 4 bases; unmatched junction bases: 16. Germline V gene sequence: CDR1 LGHNA, CDR2 YSLEER. The CDR3 loop is CASSPLGQSSGSRYEQYF. The DNA of the CDR3 is TGCGCCAGCAGCCCCCTCGGGCAGTCTAGCGGGAGTAGATACGAGCAGTACTTC.

The CDR3 loop is CASSQGGTAATNEKLFF. CDR3 nucleotides: TGCGCCAGCAGCCAAGGGGGGACAGCTGCAACTAATGAAAAACTGTTTTTT. The chain has TRBV4-1 and TRBJ1-4; 7 bases agree with TRBD1. CDR1 MGHRA and CDR2 YSYEKL come from the germline V gene. CDR3 length: 17 amino acids. V gave up 1 base and J gave up 0 bases; unmatched junction bases: 5.

DNA of the CDR3: TGCGCCAGCAGCGAAACAAATAGCGGGGCCGCCTACGAGCAGTACTTC. Protein product: CASSETNSGAAYEQYF. This rearrangement joins TRBV5-1 to TRBJ2-7, with TRBD2 matching 8 bases. The CDR3 covers 16 residues. CDR1 and CDR2 from the germline V gene are SGHRS and YFSETQ. Trimming removed 4 bases from V and 2 bases from J; junction bases left unmatched: 11.

This chain uses TRBV2 with TRBJ2-7; D is unclear. CDR1 is SNHLY and CDR2 is FYNNEI in the germline V gene. The length of the CDR3 is 14 residues. V shed 10 bases and J shed 0 bases, with 16 bases lying between them. CDR3 loop: CATLTPTSSYEQYF. CDR3 in DNA: TGTGCCACCTTGACTCCCACCAGCTCCTACGAGCAGTACTTC.

The rearrangement links TRBV24-1 to TRBJ1-4, with TRBD1 identical over 11 bases. This CDR3 has 16 residues. Germline CDR1 is KGHDR and CDR2 is SFDVKD. V lost 3 bases and J lost 7; bases outside the gene matches: 6. CDR3 coding DNA: TGTGCCACCAGTGATCACAGGACAGGGGGCCGTGAAAAACTGTTTTTT. Amino acids: CATSDHRTGGREKLFF.

Turning to this clone: The sample carries other DNA sequences with the same CDR3. The chain recombines TRBV6-2 or TRBV6-3 with TRBJ2-3; D possibly corresponds to TRBD2 (6 bases). The CDR3 runs 15 residues. The V end was cut by 3 bases, the J end by 2 bases, with 12 bases between. Per the germline V gene, CDR1 is MNHEY and CDR2 is SVGEGT. CDR3: CASSYGTGATDTQYF. CDR3 coding DNA: TGTGCCAGCAGTTATGGGACGGGAGCCACAGATACGCAGTATTTT.